This TCR beta chain was captured in a study of T-cell memory formation after mild COVID-19. With constant-segment primers, 5'RACE yielded cDNA libraries of TCR alpha and TCR beta that carried sample barcodes and UMIs. Each CDR3 protein is one row after TCRdb ran MiXCR on the 5' RACE reads. Of some 68,000 distinct CDR3 sequences listed, over 15% were seen once; the top ten hold about a third. Study conclusions and caveats: The second-wave clones peaking on day 37 were not confirmed as SARS-CoV-2-specific.

The CDR3 length is 15 residues. Germline V lookup: CDR1 SGHDN, CDR2 FVKESK. Trimming took off 4 bases at V and 1 base at J, with 13 bases between the two ends. This clonotype occurred a few times. Its antigen remains unknown. The sequencing input was PBMCs or a T cell subset sorted from them (not recorded which). This TCR came from an adult woman who had mild COVID-19 (a few samples of this study predate the infection). Cell type and time point are not known. This chain joins TRBV14 and TRBJ1-2; D is ambiguous. The CDR3 here is CASSPYWTDNYGYTF. In DNA form, the CDR3 reads TGTGCCAGCAGCCCTTACTGGACGGATAACTATGGCTACACCTTC.